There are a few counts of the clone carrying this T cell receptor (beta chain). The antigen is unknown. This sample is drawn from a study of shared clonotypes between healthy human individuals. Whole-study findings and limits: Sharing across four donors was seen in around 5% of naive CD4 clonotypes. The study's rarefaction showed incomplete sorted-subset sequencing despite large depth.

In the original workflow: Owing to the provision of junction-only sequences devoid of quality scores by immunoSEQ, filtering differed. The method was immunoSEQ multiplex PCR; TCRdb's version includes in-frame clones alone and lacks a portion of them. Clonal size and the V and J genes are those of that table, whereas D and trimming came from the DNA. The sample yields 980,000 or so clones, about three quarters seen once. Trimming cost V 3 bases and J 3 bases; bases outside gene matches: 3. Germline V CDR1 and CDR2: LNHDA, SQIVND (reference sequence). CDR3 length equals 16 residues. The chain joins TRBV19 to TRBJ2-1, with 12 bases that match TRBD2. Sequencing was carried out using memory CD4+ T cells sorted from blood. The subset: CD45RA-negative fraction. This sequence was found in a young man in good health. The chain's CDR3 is CASSIMTSGSYNEQFF. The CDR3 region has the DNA TGTGCCAGTAGTATTATGACTAGCGGGAGCTACAATGAGCAGTTCTTC.